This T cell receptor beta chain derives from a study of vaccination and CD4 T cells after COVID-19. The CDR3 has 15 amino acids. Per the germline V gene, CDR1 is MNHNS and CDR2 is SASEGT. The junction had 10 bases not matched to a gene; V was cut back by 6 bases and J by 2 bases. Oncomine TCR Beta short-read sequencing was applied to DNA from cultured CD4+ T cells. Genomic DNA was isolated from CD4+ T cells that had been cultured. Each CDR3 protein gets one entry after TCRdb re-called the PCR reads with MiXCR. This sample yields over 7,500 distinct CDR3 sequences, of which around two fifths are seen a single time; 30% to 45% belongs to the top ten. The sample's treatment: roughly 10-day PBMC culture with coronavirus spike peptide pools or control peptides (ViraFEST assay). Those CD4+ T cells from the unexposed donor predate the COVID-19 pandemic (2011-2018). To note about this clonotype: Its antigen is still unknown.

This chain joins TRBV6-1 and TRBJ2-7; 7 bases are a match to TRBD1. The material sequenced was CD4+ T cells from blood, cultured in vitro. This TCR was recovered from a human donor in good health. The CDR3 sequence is CASSRTGDRTYEQYF. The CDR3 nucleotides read TGTGCCAGCAGCCGCACCGGGGACAGAACCTACGAGCAGTACTTC.